This entry lists 30 T cell receptor beta chains sequenced from one sample in a study of early T cells in non-severe SARS-CoV-2 infection (dated by TCRdb to the early 2020s). The library relied on 5' RACE. The run used a NextSeq 500. TCRdb took the public reads, trimmed them with fastp at Q25, ran MiXCR for clone calling and kept in-frame beta chains. Rows with a matching CDR3 protein are joined into one entry that keeps the most common DNA and genes. This sample has approximately 76,000 distinct CDR3 sequences in its table, and more than 13% of those were observed once. The ten largest make up 3% of the sample. The sample consisted of whole blood. All receptors come from an adult who was a healthcare worker with PCR-confirmed SARS-CoV-2 infection or an uninfected control (not recorded which).

This clonotype was detected ten times or more. J is TRBJ1-1 and V is TRBV19; no definite D call. This CDR3 comprises 15 residues. CDR1 and CDR2 from the germline V gene are LNHDA and SQIVND (reference sequence). V was trimmed by 1 base and J by 1 base, leaving 10 bases between them. The CDR3: CASSIGGFANTEAFF. CDR3 nucleotide sequence: TGTGCCAGTAGTATAGGTGGCTTTGCGAACACTGAAGCTTTCTTT.

There are many counts of this clonotype. This sequence joins TRBV3-1 and TRBJ2-1, with a tentative D call TRBD1 (6 bases). CDR3 length: 13 amino acids. Germline CDR1 reads LGHDT; CDR2 reads YNNKEL (reference sequence). Trimming took 4 bases from V and 9 from J, leaving 13 bases between them. The CDR3 DNA reads as TGTGCCAGCAGCCTACAGGGTGGCGGTGAGCAGTTCTTC. Translated, it gives CASSLQGGGEQFF.

This clonotype appeared many times. The chain uses TRBV5-1 and TRBJ2-1; D may be TRBD2 (7 bases). Germline CDR1 reads SGHRS; CDR2 reads YFSETQ. This CDR3 region has 14 residues. V lost 3 bases to trimming and J lost 4 bases, with 11 bases between them. The CDR3 DNA is TGCGCCAGCAGCTGGGGGGGCTCGTACAATGAGCAGTTCTTC. Translation gives CASSWGGSYNEQFF. The whole variable domain, remainder taken from reference TRBV5-1 and TRBJ2-1, is KAGVTQTPRYLIKTRGQQVTLSCSPISGHRSVSWYQQTPGQGLQFLFEYFSETQRNKGNFPGRFSGRQFSNSRSEMNVSTLELGDSALYLCASSWGGSYNEQFFGPGTRLTVL.

This clonotype came up a few times. The rearrangement joins TRBV29-1 to TRBJ1-4, with 7 bases fitting TRBD1. V gave up 4 bases and J gave up 8 bases; unmatched junction bases: 10. From germline, CDR1 is SQVTM and CDR2 ANQGSEA. The CDR3 loop spans 14 amino acids. The CDR3 bases are TGCAGCGTTGGGACAGGAGCCGAGGGCGAAAAACTGTTTTTT. This encodes CSVGTGAEGEKLFF.

This clonotype was counted between two and nine times. The V and J genes are TRBV5-1 and TRBJ2-4; possibly TRBD1 or TRBD2 for D (5 bases each). The CDR3 sequence is 15 residues long. Per the germline V gene, CDR1 is SGHRS and CDR2 is YFSETQ. The V gene lost 4 bases and the J gene lost 7 bases, with 18 bases spanning the gap. The CDR3 reads CASSTGAGTDNIQYF. The CDR3 bases are TGCGCCAGCAGCACTGGGGCAGGGACGGATAACATTCAGTACTTC.

CDR3 amino acids: CASSLAPHYGYTF. CDR3 bases: TGTGCCAGCAGTTTAGCACCGCACTATGGCTACACCTTC. This chain uses TRBV12-3 or TRBV12-4 with TRBJ1-2, with D unclear. CDR3 length equals 13 residues. Trimming pared 0 bases from V and 3 bases from J, leaving 5 bases between.

This clonotype occurred a few times. The chain is built from TRBV5-4 and TRBJ2-7, with D unresolved. CDR1 is SGHNT, CDR2 YYREEE, per germline (reference sequence). Trimming cost V 0 bases and J 5 bases, with 9 bases left between them. This CDR3 comprises 13 residues. CDR3 sequence: CASSLGSKNEQYF. The CDR3 DNA is TGTGCCAGCAGCTTGGGCAGTAAAAACGAGCAGTACTTC.

As concerns this clonotype: The junction differs from germline at one of its ends, possibly a read error. The chain links TRBV14 to TRBJ2-1, with a weak D call TRBD2 (5 bases). Germline loops: CDR1 SGHDN, CDR2 FVKESK. The CDR3 covers 17 residues. The CDR3 loop is CASSQGLRRNQYNEQFF. CDR3 bases: TGTGCCAGCAGTCAAGGGTTACGGAGGAACCAGTACAATGAGCAGTTCTTC.

This chain joins TRBV11-2 and TRBJ2-7, with a weak D call TRBD2 (5 bases). The ends were cut back, 5 bases at V and 2 bases at J, with 13 bases in the middle. The germline V gene has CDR1 SGHAT and CDR2 FQNNGV. The CDR3 totals 14 residues. The CDR3 DNA follows: TGTGCCAGCAGCGATATTCAGCGGCCCTACGAGCAGTACTTC. Protein sequence: CASSDIQRPYEQYF.

The chain joins TRBV25-1 to TRBJ2-3; the D is unclear. The CDR3 contains 11 residues. Trimming stripped 3 bases from V and 5 bases from J, with 3 bases between. CDR1 is MGHDK, CDR2 SYGVNS, per germline. The CDR3 DNA reads as TGTGCCAGCAGTGACCGAGATACGCAGTATTTT. It codes for CASSDRDTQYF.

The chain carries TRBV2 and TRBJ2-3, with 11 bases aligning to TRBD2. The ends lost 6 bases at V and 4 bases at J; junction bases unmatched: 9. The CDR3 loop spans 16 amino acids. Per the germline V gene, CDR1 is SNHLY and CDR2 is FYNNEI. CDR3 sequence: CASRLRLAGLADTQYF. The CDR3 nucleotides are TGTGCCAGCAGGCTGCGACTAGCGGGGTTAGCAGATACGCAGTATTTT.

This clonotype was seen a few times. CDR3 residues: CSVRFVTAAGANVLTF. The CDR3 DNA sequence: TGCAGCGTTCGGTTCGTAACCGCGGCTGGGGCCAACGTCCTGACTTTC. The rearrangement links TRBV29-1 to TRBJ2-6; unclear D gene. Germline V gene sequence: CDR1 SQVTM, CDR2 ANQGSEA. The CDR3 sequence is 16 residues long. V shed 5 bases and J shed 2 bases, with 16 bases lying between them.

The chain couples TRBV29-1 to TRBJ2-3, with a possible D match to TRBD1 (5 bases). The CDR3 has 12 residues. Looked up from germline, CDR1 is SQVTM and CDR2 is ANQGSEA. Trimming stripped 3 bases from V and 2 bases from J, with 6 bases between. CDR3 in amino acids: CSVEDITDTQYF. CDR3 coding DNA: TGCAGCGTTGAGGACATCACAGATACGCAGTATTTT.

The chain combines TRBV3-1 with TRBJ2-7, with 9 bases identical to TRBD2. CDR3 length: 14 residues. The junction had 7 bases not matched to a gene; V was cut back by 4 bases and J by 6 bases. Germline loops: CDR1 LGHDT, CDR2 YNNKEL (reference sequence). The CDR3 DNA reads as TGTGCCAGCAGCCTGGGTAGCGGGAGTGGCGAGCAGTACTTC. As protein: CASSLGSGSGEQYF.

The rearrangement links TRBV27 to TRBJ2-1; the D is unclear. The CDR3 runs to 12 residues. Trimming cost V 4 bases and J 9 bases, with 10 bases left between them. CDR1 is MNHEY, CDR2 SMNVEV, per germline (reference sequence). CDR3: CASSSVSVEQFF. The CDR3, as DNA: TGTGCCAGCAGTTCGGTATCGGTTGAGCAGTTCTTC.

This clonotype was counted a few times. The rearrangement links TRBV7-6 to TRBJ2-2, with 10 bases lining up with TRBD1. V shed 3 bases, J shed 6 bases, and the junction held 7 bases outside the gene matches. This CDR3 comprises 16 residues. The germline CDR1 and CDR2 sequences are SGHVS and FNYEAQ. The CDR3 bases are TGTGCCAGCAGCTTCCGACAGGGGGCGACAGCCGGGGAGCTGTTTTTT. The encoded protein is CASSFRQGATAGELFF.

This chain connects TRBV14 to TRBJ2-7; possible D gene TRBD2, 5 bases. With 3 bases removed from V and 2 bases from J, the gap between germline ends came to 8 bases. This CDR3 spans 13 amino acids. Germline V gene data show CDR1 as SGHDN and CDR2 as FVKESK. The CDR3 loop reads CASSHGETYEQYF. CDR3 sequence (DNA): TGTGCCAGCAGCCACGGGGAGACCTACGAGCAGTACTTC.

There are a few counts of this clonotype. The chain couples TRBV11-2 to TRBJ2-1; 12 positions match TRBD2. The V gene end was trimmed by 5 bases and the J gene end by 3 bases; junction bases not matched to a gene: 5. The germline V gene has CDR1 SGHAT and CDR2 FQNNGV. The CDR3 is 16 residues long. The CDR3, as DNA: TGTGCCAGCAGCCCAACTAGCGGGGGGATCTACAATGAGCAGTTCTTC. Translation gives CASSPTSGGIYNEQFF.

This CDR3 is CASSLAFSSGGEDTQYF. CDR3 nucleotides: TGCGCCAGCAGCTTGGCCTTTTCGAGCGGGGGTGAGGATACGCAGTATTTT. V usage is TRBV5-1 and J usage is TRBJ2-3, with 8 bases lining up with TRBD2. V shed 0 bases and J 6 bases; nucleotides not matched to a gene: 12. The CDR3 loop spans 17 amino acids. Germline V lookup: CDR1 SGHRS, CDR2 YFSETQ.

J is TRBJ2-1 and V is TRBV29-1; perhaps TRBD1 as D (5 bases). Trimming stripped 5 bases from V and 7 bases from J, with 18 bases between. The CDR3 has 14 amino acids. Germline V gene lookup returns CDR1 SQVTM and CDR2 ANQGSEA. The CDR3 DNA reads as TGCAGCGTTTGGGGTAAGGGGCCTGGGAATGAGCAGTTCTTC. Translating it yields CSVWGKGPGNEQFF.

This clonotype was seen ten or more times. The J gene is TRBJ1-2, the V gene TRBV29-1; unclear D gene. The germline gives CDR1 SQVTM, CDR2 ANQGSEA. The CDR3 totals 13 residues. V was pared by 0 bases and J by 4 bases, with 9 bases between. CDR3 protein: CSVEESESYGYTF. CDR3 bases: TGCAGCGTTGAAGAATCGGAAAGCTATGGCTACACCTTC.

This clonotype came up many times. The rearrangement links TRBV29-1 to TRBJ2-1; D remains ambiguous. This CDR3 is 13 amino acids long. Looked up from germline, CDR1 is SQVTM and CDR2 is ANQGSEA. The V end was cut by 4 bases, the J end by 5 bases, with 12 bases between. Written as DNA, the CDR3 is TGCAGCGTTGGGGCAGATTTTGACAATGAGCAGTTCTTC. Translated, it gives CSVGADFDNEQFF.

This clonotype was counted at least ten times. V gene TRBV18 combines with J gene TRBJ2-1; TRBD1 aligns across 8 bases. V shed 4 bases, J shed 7 bases, and the junction held 15 bases outside the gene matches. This CDR3 is built from 17 residues. Germline CDR1 and CDR2: KGHSH and LQKENI. CDR3 region: CASSRVFGTGIENEQFF. The DNA for the CDR3 is TGTGCCAGCTCACGGGTATTCGGGACAGGTATTGAGAATGAGCAGTTCTTC. The whole variable domain, filled in from reference TRBV18 and TRBJ2-1, reads NAGVMQNPRHLVRRRGQEARLRCSPMKGHSHVYWYRQLPEEGLKFMVYLQKENIIDESGMPKERFSAEFPKEGPSILRIQQVVRGDSAAYFCASSRVFGTGIENEQFFGPGTRLTVL.

This clonotype was seen many times. This CDR3 is CASSARAAYEQYF. The DNA for the CDR3 is TGTGCCAGTAGTGCCAGGGCCGCCTACGAGCAGTACTTC. The V and J genes are TRBV19 and TRBJ2-7, with D possibly being TRBD1 (5 bases). The length of the CDR3 is 13 residues. Germline V gene lookup returns CDR1 LNHDA and CDR2 SQIVND (reference sequence). The V gene lost 5 bases and the J gene lost 2 bases, with 10 bases spanning the gap. Complete variable domain (other parts from reference TRBV19 and TRBJ2-7): DGGITQSPKYLFRKEGQNVTLSCEQNLNHDAMYWYRQDPGQGLRLIYYSQIVNDFQKGDIAEGYSVSREKKESFPLTVTSAQKNPTAFYLCASSARAAYEQYFGPGTRLTVT.

The J gene is TRBJ2-1, the V gene TRBV11-2; TRBD2 agrees at 16 bases. J lost 10 bases, V lost 6 bases, and 12 bases had no gene match. Looked up from germline, CDR1 is SGHAT and CDR2 is FQNNGV. The CDR3 contains 17 residues. The CDR3 is CASRGGTSGGAYWEQFF. CDR3 DNA sequence: TGTGCCAGCAGAGGCGGGACTAGCGGGGGGGCGTACTGGGAGCAGTTCTTC.

This clonotype has a handful of counts. CDR3 protein: CSAENYGYTF. CDR3 DNA: TGCAGTGCTGAAAACTATGGCTACACCTTC. The rearrangement joins TRBV20-1 to TRBJ1-2; no reliable D call. Germline V gene sequence: CDR1 DFQATT, CDR2 SNEGSKA (reference sequence). V was clipped by 5 bases and J by 2 bases, with 3 bases between them. The CDR3 extends over 10 amino acids.

This chain uses TRBV29-1 with TRBJ2-3; weak D call: TRBD2 (6 bases). CDR3 length: 14 residues. Trimming removed 3 bases from V and 2 bases from J, with 12 bases in between. Germline CDR1 SQVTM, CDR2 ANQGSEA. The CDR3 loop reads CSVDVTSVTDTQYF. The DNA of the CDR3 is TGCAGCGTTGATGTGACTAGTGTCACAGATACGCAGTATTTT.

A few counts support this clonotype. V and J are TRBV6-2 or TRBV6-3 and TRBJ2-7, with 7 bases identical to TRBD2. The V and J ends lost 2 bases and 9 bases, in that order; junction bases with no gene match: 10. CDR1 is MNHEY, CDR2 SVGEGT, per germline. The CDR3 is made up of 14 amino acids. The CDR3, as DNA: TGTGCCAGCAGTTACCCCCCCAGCGGGGAAGGGCAGTACTTC. Protein: CASSYPPSGEGQYF.

The V and J genes are TRBV2 and TRBJ2-5; no definite D call. Germline assignment: CDR1 SNHLY and CDR2 FYNNEI. Trimming removed 2 bases from V and 5 bases from J, with 6 bases in between. The CDR3 loop spans 12 amino acids. Here the CDR3 reads CASSERRETQYF. DNA for the CDR3: TGTGCCAGCAGTGAAAGGCGGGAGACCCAGTACTTC. Using reference TRBV2 and TRBJ2-5 for the parts outside the CDR3, the full variable domain is EPEVTQTPSHQVTQMGQEVILRCVPISNHLYFYWYRQILGQKVEFLVSFYNNEISEKSEIFDDQFSVERPDGSNFTLKIRSTKLEDSAMYFCASSERRETQYFGPGTRLLVL.

The V and J genes are TRBV3-1 and TRBJ2-1, with TRBD2 identical over 13 bases. V lost 5 bases and J lost 6; bases outside the gene matches: 7. CDR1 and CDR2 (germline): LGHDT, YNNKEL (reference sequence). The CDR3 has 16 residues. The CDR3 bases are TGTGCCAGCAGCGAGCTAGGGACTAGCGGGATCAATGAGCAGTTCTTC. Translated: CASSELGTSGINEQFF.